This entry lists 31 T cell receptor beta chains sequenced from one sample in a study of blood T cell repertoires in COVID-19 (TCRdb year 2020). Receptors were amplified or captured by the immunoSEQ multiplex PCR assay. TCRdb obtained this table from immuneACCESS and retained in-frame rearrangements with V and J assigned. These tables miss some clones; where compared with another copy, unresolved V genes account for less than half of the shortfall, and the remainder is unexplained. The sample table holds about 170,000 clones, of which approximately 83% were seen once. The ten largest make up over 2% of the sample. Material for sequencing was peripheral blood. The receptor source for this set is a woman aged 80 or older with acute or convalescent COVID-19.

The V call is TRBV11-1, the J call TRBJ1-1; a possible D gene is TRBD1 (6 bases). With 5 bases removed from V and 4 bases from J, the gap between germline ends came to 11 bases. The CDR3 runs 13 residues. Germline-derived CDR1 and CDR2 are SGHAT and FQDESV (reference sequence). The chain's CDR3 is CASSQRGGTEAFF. CDR3 nucleotides: TGTGCCAGCAGCCAAAGGGGGGGCACTGAAGCTTTCTTT.

V is TRBV29-1 and J is TRBJ2-3, with TRBD2 identical over 11 bases. Looked up from germline, CDR1 is SQVTM and CDR2 is ANQGSEA. The trim removed 4 bases at V and 8 bases at J, leaving 8 bases unmatched. The CDR3 consists of 14 residues. CDR3 sequence: CSVGVTSGEGTQYF. The CDR3 DNA reads as TGCAGCGTTGGAGTGACTAGCGGGGAAGGTACGCAGTATTTT.

The table lists this clone with a count of one. The V call is TRBV5-1, the J call TRBJ1-4; D possibly corresponds to TRBD1 (5 bases). V lost 3 bases to trimming and J lost 0 bases, with 15 bases between them. This CDR3 spans 17 amino acids. Germline V lookup: CDR1 SGHRS, CDR2 YFSETQ. The CDR3 DNA reads as TGCGCCAGCAGCTGGGGGGGAACGATATCAACTAATGAAAAACTGTTTTTT. It yields the protein CASSWGGTISTNEKLFF.

This clone was seen more than once but under ten times. This chain joins TRBV19 and TRBJ2-5, with 7 bases lining up with TRBD1. The CDR3 covers 13 residues. After removal of 6 bases from V and 2 bases from J, the junction contained 3 bases not matched to a gene. CDR1 and CDR2 from the germline V gene are LNHDA and SQIVND (reference sequence). This chain's CDR3 is CASSDRVQETQYF. The CDR3 DNA reads as TGTGCCAGTAGCGACAGGGTTCAAGAGACCCAGTACTTC. The whole variable domain, remainder taken from reference TRBV19 and TRBJ2-5, is DGGITQSPKYLFRKEGQNVTLSCEQNLNHDAMYWYRQDPGQGLRLIYYSQIVNDFQKGDIAEGYSVSREKKESFPLTVTSAQKNPTAFYLCASSDRVQETQYFGPGTRLLVL.

This chain uses TRBV5-1 with TRBJ2-7; weak D call: TRBD1 (5 bases). The CDR3 consists of 15 residues. Trimming stripped 0 bases from V and 3 bases from J, with 13 bases between. Germline assignment: CDR1 SGHRS and CDR2 YFSETQ. The CDR3 protein is CASSLEGARYYEQYF. Written as DNA, the CDR3 is TGCGCCAGCAGCTTGGAAGGGGCGAGATACTACGAGCAGTACTTC.

V usage is TRBV28 and J usage is TRBJ1-1; possible D gene TRBD1, 5 bases. Trimming took 2 bases from V and 1 from J, leaving 11 bases between them. The length of the CDR3 is 15 residues. Germline V gives CDR1 MDHEN, CDR2 SYDVKM. The CDR3 bases are TGTGCCAGCAGTTTAGGCGGGGCGGGGAACACTGAAGCTTTCTTT. Translating gives CASSLGGAGNTEAFF.

This chain connects TRBV3-1 (or the pseudogene TRBV3-2) to TRBJ2-1, with D maybe TRBD2 (5 bases). The CDR3 covers 15 residues. The germline V gene has CDR1 LGHDT and CDR2 YNNKEL (reference sequence). The germline V and J ends were trimmed by 4 bases and 0 bases, with 10 bases remaining between them. CDR3 nucleotide sequence: TGTGCCAGCAGCCGGGAGCCCCACTCCTACAATGAGCAGTTCTTC. This translates into CASSREPHSYNEQFF.

This clone was observed once. V usage is TRBV3-1 (or the pseudogene TRBV3-2) and J usage is TRBJ1-1, with TRBD1 identical over 11 bases. The CDR3 sequence is 14 residues long. V was pared by 8 bases and J by 4 bases, with 6 bases of the junction left unmatched. CDR1 and CDR2 from the germline V gene are LGHDT and YNNKEL (reference sequence). The CDR3 bases are TGTGCCAGCCGGACAGGGGGCTCGGGCACTGAAGCTTTCTTT. Translating it yields CASRTGGSGTEAFF.

This chain uses TRBV6-5 with TRBJ1-2, with 11 bases that match TRBD1. The length of the CDR3 is 15 residues. The V segment lost 5 bases and the J segment 4 bases; nucleotides outside the gene matches: 6. Germline V gene data show CDR1 as MNHEY and CDR2 as SVGAGI. The CDR3 loop is CASSRGTGGIYGYTF. For the CDR3, the DNA is TGTGCCAGCAGTCGAGGGACAGGGGGGATCTATGGCTACACCTTC.

This clone was counted a single time. The chain employs TRBV12-5 and TRBJ1-5; 7 bases are a match to TRBD1. This CDR3 spans 13 amino acids. After removal of 6 bases from V and 5 bases from J, the junction contained 4 bases not matched to a gene. The germline CDR1 and CDR2 sequences are LGHNT and FRNRAP. The CDR3 is CASGQGEDQPQHF. The CDR3 bases are TGTGCTAGTGGCCAGGGGGAGGATCAGCCCCAGCATTTT.

This sequence joins TRBV9 and TRBJ2-5; 7 positions agree with TRBD1. With 0 bases clipped from V and 1 base from J, the junction kept 3 bases outside the gene matches. The germline gives CDR1 SGDLS, CDR2 YYNGEE. The CDR3 has 15 residues. CDR3 region: CASSVVGGGQETQYF. CDR3 sequence (DNA): TGTGCCAGCAGCGTAGTAGGGGGCGGCCAAGAGACCCAGTACTTC. The full variable domain, rest sourced from reference TRBV9 and TRBJ2-5, is DSGVTQTPKHLITATGQRVTLRCSPRSGDLSVYWYQQSLDQGLQFLIQYYNGEERAKGNILERFSAQQFPDLHSELNLSSLELGDSALYFCASSVVGGGQETQYFGPGTRLLVL.

The chain employs TRBV5-6 and TRBJ1-2; the match to TRBD1 covers 7 bases. Losses at the gene ends were 3 bases for V and 8 bases for J; bases not matched to a gene: 13. There are 15 residues in the CDR3. CDR1 is SGHDT and CDR2 is YYEEEE in the germline V gene. In DNA, the CDR3 is TGTGCCAGCAGCTCGGACACAGGGGCCGCTCGGGGCTACACCTTC. Its protein is CASSSDTGAARGYTF.

The rearrangement joins TRBV5-1 to TRBJ1-2; TRBD1 aligns across 7 bases. With 0 bases clipped from V and 1 base from J, the junction kept 3 bases outside the gene matches. The CDR3 covers 15 residues. CDR1 SGHRS and CDR2 YFSETQ come from the germline V gene. CDR3 sequence: CASSLVGQNNYGYTF. For the CDR3, the DNA is TGCGCCAGCAGCTTGGTGGGACAGAATAACTATGGCTACACCTTC.

This clone was picked up one time. As DNA, the CDR3 is TGTGCCAGCAGCCCACTGCGGAGGAACACTGAAGCTTTCTTT. Translated, it gives CASSPLRRNTEAFF. The chain is built from TRBV28 and TRBJ1-1; no definite D call. V was pared by 6 bases and J by 1 base, with 12 bases between. The CDR3 loop spans 14 amino acids. Germline CDR1 and CDR2: MDHEN and SYDVKM.

The chain is built from TRBV4-2 and TRBJ1-1; D remains ambiguous. The CDR3 covers 14 residues. V lost 0 bases and J lost 1, with 6 bases in between. The germline V gene encodes CDR1 LGHNA and CDR2 YNFKEQ. The CDR3 region is CASSQEFQNTEAFF. The CDR3 DNA is TGTGCCAGCAGCCAAGAGTTTCAGAACACTGAAGCTTTCTTT.

The chain employs TRBV27 and TRBJ2-1; TRBD2 matches 11 bases. Germline CDR1 reads MNHEY; CDR2 reads SMNVEV (reference sequence). This CDR3 comprises 15 residues. The V segment lost 5 bases and the J segment 8 bases; nucleotides outside the gene matches: 8. This CDR3 is CASSLKLAGDHEQFF. CDR3 DNA sequence: TGTGCCAGCAGTCTAAAACTAGCGGGAGACCATGAGCAGTTCTTC.

V gene TRBV5-1 combines with J gene TRBJ2-1; no clear D. This CDR3 has 12 amino acids. V lost 3 bases, J lost 9 bases, and 10 bases lay in between. CDR1 and CDR2 from the germline V gene are SGHRS and YFSETQ. The CDR3 loop is CASSSEYSEQFF. The CDR3 DNA sequence: TGCGCCAGCAGCTCCGAGTATAGTGAGCAGTTCTTC. The complete variable domain, with remaining parts taken from reference TRBV5-1 and TRBJ2-1, reads KAGVTQTPRYLIKTRGQQVTLSCSPISGHRSVSWYQQTPGQGLQFLFEYFSETQRNKGNFPGRFSGRQFSNSRSEMNVSTLELGDSALYLCASSSEYSEQFFGPGTRLTVL.

This clone was recorded a few times. J is TRBJ2-5 and V is TRBV9; possible D gene TRBD1, 5 bases. Germline values: CDR1 SGDLS, CDR2 YYNGEE. V was pared by 2 bases and J by 2 bases, with 13 bases between. The CDR3 spans 15 residues. The CDR3 coding sequence is TGTGCCAGCAGCGTTCAGGGAACAGTACAAGAGACCCAGTACTTC. Its translation is CASSVQGTVQETQYF.

The chain combines TRBV12-3 or TRBV12-4 with TRBJ2-7; 7 bases match TRBD1. The CDR3 contains 12 residues. After removal of 6 bases from V and 6 bases from J, the junction contained 5 bases not matched to a gene. CDR3 residues: CASSRTGSEQYF. CDR3 nucleotide sequence: TGTGCCAGCAGCCGGACAGGTTCCGAGCAGTACTTC.

The chain has TRBV19 and TRBJ2-1; the match to TRBD2 covers 10 bases. This CDR3 contains 15 residues. V shed 5 bases, J shed 1 base, and the junction held 2 bases outside the gene matches. Per the germline V gene, CDR1 is LNHDA and CDR2 is SQIVND (reference sequence). CDR3 sequence: CASSVAGGSYNEQFF. Here the CDR3 DNA reads TGTGCCAGTAGTGTAGCGGGGGGTTCCTACAATGAGCAGTTCTTC.

The genes are TRBV5-1 and TRBJ2-1, with 8 bases identical to TRBD1. J was trimmed by 6 bases and V by 2 bases; bases with no gene match: 1. Germline-derived CDR1 and CDR2 are SGHRS and YFSETQ. The CDR3 sequence is 13 residues long. The CDR3 loop is CASSFGTGNEQFF. Written as DNA, the CDR3 is TGCGCCAGCAGCTTCGGGACAGGCAATGAGCAGTTCTTC.

The chain combines TRBV10-3 with TRBJ1-2, with TRBD1 identical over 8 bases. Germline V lookup: CDR1 ENHRY, CDR2 SYGVKD. The CDR3 has 13 residues. The ends lost 6 bases at V and 2 bases at J; junction bases unmatched: 2. Here the CDR3 reads CAIRGQANYGYTF. As DNA, the CDR3 is TGTGCCATCAGGGGACAGGCCAACTATGGCTACACCTTC.

This chain connects TRBV5-1 to TRBJ2-3; D perhaps matches TRBD1 (6 bases). The CDR3 spans 15 residues. Trimming shortened V by 3 bases and J by 2 bases, and 13 bases separated the two germline ends. From germline, CDR1 is SGHRS and CDR2 YFSETQ. The DNA for the CDR3 is TGCGCCAGCAGCTCTGGACAGTACTCCACAGATACGCAGTATTTT. Translated, it gives CASSSGQYSTDTQYF.

The chain carries TRBV28 and TRBJ1-1; 7 bases map to TRBD1. Germline values: CDR1 MDHEN, CDR2 SYDVKM. Trimming cost V 3 bases and J 1 base; bases outside gene matches: 8. The length of the CDR3 is 16 residues. CDR3 residues: CASSLGIGTANTEAFF. CDR3 coding DNA: TGTGCCAGCAGTTTGGGGATCGGGACAGCGAACACTGAAGCTTTCTTT.

This rearrangement joins TRBV7-9 to TRBJ1-6; possible D gene TRBD1, 6 bases. V lost 3 bases and J 3 bases, leaving 9 bases between the germline ends. Per germline, CDR1 SEHNR and CDR2 FQNEAQ (reference sequence). The CDR3 is 15 amino acids. The CDR3 is CASSLGGLYNSPLHF. CDR3 in DNA: TGTGCCAGCAGCTTGGGGGGGCTCTATAATTCACCCCTCCACTTT.

This clone occurred a few times. The V gene is TRBV11-2, the J gene TRBJ1-4; D may be TRBD1 (6 bases). Trimming stripped 5 bases from V and 2 bases from J, with 9 bases between. CDR1 is SGHAT, CDR2 FQNNGV, per germline. This CDR3 has 14 residues. The CDR3 DNA sequence: TGTGCCAGCAGCCTGAGGGGGACTAATGAAAAACTGTTTTTT. Translated, it gives CASSLRGTNEKLFF. Full variable domain (outside the CDR3, taken from reference TRBV11-2 and TRBJ1-4): EAGVAQSPRYKIIEKRQSVAFWCNPISGHATLYWYQQILGQGPKLLIQFQNNGVVDDSQLPKDRFSAERLKGVDSTLKIQPAKLEDSAVYLCASSLRGTNEKLFFGSGTQLSVL.

The chain uses TRBV30 and TRBJ2-3; 11 bases align to TRBD2. This CDR3 is built from 15 residues. With V trimmed by 1 base and J by 6 bases, 6 bases remained unmatched. Germline V gene lookup returns CDR1 GTSNPN and CDR2 SVGIG (reference sequence). CDR3 loop: CAWSGLAGRGDTQYF. The DNA for the CDR3 is TGTGCCTGGAGTGGACTAGCGGGACGGGGGGATACGCAGTATTTT.

The V gene is TRBV27, the J gene TRBJ2-2, with D possibly being TRBD1 (5 bases). V was shortened by 3 bases and J by 4 bases, with 12 bases between the two germline ends. CDR1 and CDR2 (germline): MNHEY, SMNVEV (reference sequence). The CDR3 sequence is 15 residues long. CDR3 residues: CASSFLGARTGELFF. The CDR3 DNA reads as TGTGCCAGCAGTTTTTTAGGGGCCCGCACCGGGGAGCTGTTTTTT.

The gene calls are TRBV6-4 and TRBJ2-3; tentative D call: TRBD1 (6 bases). The CDR3 covers 15 residues. Germline CDR1 and CDR2: MRHNA and SNTAGT. V lost 0 bases, J lost 4 bases, and 11 bases lay in between. The CDR3 DNA is TGTGCCAGCAGTGACTCCCTTCAGGGGCCAGATACGCAGTATTTT. It specifies CASSDSLQGPDTQYF.

The chain is built from TRBV9 and TRBJ2-3; D remains ambiguous. CDR3 length equals 15 residues. The V end was cut by 0 bases, the J end by 0 bases, with 8 bases between. Germline CDR1 and CDR2: SGDLS and YYNGEE. CDR3 region: CASSVGGLSTDTQYF. DNA of the CDR3: TGTGCCAGCAGCGTAGGTGGGCTTAGCACAGATACGCAGTATTTT.

The gene calls are TRBV19 and TRBJ1-1; TRBD1 is a possible D gene (6 bases). Trimming cost V 5 bases and J 1 base, with 8 bases left between them. Germline assignment: CDR1 LNHDA and CDR2 SQIVND (reference sequence). The CDR3 is 13 residues long. The CDR3 DNA is TGTGCCAGTAGTGAGGACAGGAACACTGAAGCTTTCTTT. Its translation: CASSEDRNTEAFF.